The T cell receptor (beta chain) described here comes from a study of neoadjuvant nivolumab and ipilimumab in lung cancer. Study context: The combination arm added day-1 ipilimumab 1 mg/kg to nivolumab 3 mg/kg on days 1, 15, 29. Findings of the study overall: Resected-tumor TCR richness correlated positively with pretherapy blood richness. From pretherapy to surgery, tumor richness and clonality rose with dual therapy. Compared with tumor-adjacent uninvolved lung, resected tumors showed greater richness and clonality.

A word on this clone: The antigen remains undetermined.

Only in-frame clones appear in the TCRdb table, and some are missing; sequencing was by immunoSEQ multiplex PCR. Of 6,500 to 8,500 clones listed, around 76% were seen once; the top ten hold approximately 4.3%. CDR3 length: 17 residues. This specimen was tumor tissue, taken after neoadjuvant nivolumab, alone or with ipilimumab, at or shortly before surgery. This clonotype was obtained from an adult with non-small cell lung cancer. The gene calls are TRBV12-2 and TRBJ2-5; TRBD2 is taken as the D call from the table, unchecked against the DNA. TRBV12-2 is listed as a pseudogene. CDR3 sequence: CASRLALLAEHQETQYF. The CDR3 coding sequence is TGTGCAAGTCGCTTAGCCCTACTAGCGGAGCATCAAGAGACCCAGTACTTC.